The 14 T cell receptor beta chains below come from one sample, sequenced in a study of vaccination and CD4 T cells after COVID-19. For these receptors, no antigen is known. Treatment in this sample: roughly ten-day PBMC culture with coronavirus spike peptide pools or control peptides (ViraFEST assay). The Oncomine TCR Beta short-read assay sequenced DNA from cultured CD4+ T cells. Each CDR3 protein gets one entry after TCRdb re-called the PCR reads with MiXCR. The table lists about 15,000 distinct CDR3 sequences, 50% to 60% of them singletons. The sample consisted of CD4+ T cells from blood, cultured in vitro. The receptors here all came from a human donor who had recovered from COVID-19.

The rearrangement links TRBV2 to TRBJ2-4; D is unresolved. Germline V CDR1 and CDR2: SNHLY, FYNNEI. This CDR3 comprises 13 residues. V lost 10 bases and J 7 bases, leaving 17 bases between the germline ends. CDR3 region: CATRNTVDNIQYF. In DNA, the CDR3 is TGTGCCACCAGAAACACAGTGGACAACATTCAGTACTTC.

The chain carries TRBV20-1 and TRBJ2-2, with TRBD2 matching over 8 bases. This CDR3 has 14 amino acids. The V gene's germline CDR1 is DFQATT and CDR2 SNEGSKA (reference sequence). V was pared by 6 bases and J by 6 bases, with 9 bases of the junction left unmatched. CDR3 amino acids: CSARSGSSAGELFF. The DNA of the CDR3 is TGCAGTGCAAGAAGCGGGAGTAGTGCCGGGGAGCTGTTTTTT.

This clonotype has just a few counts. The chain couples TRBV25-1 to TRBJ2-7, with TRBD1 matching over 8 bases. CDR1 and CDR2 from the germline V gene are MGHDK and SYGVNS. CDR3 length: 15 residues. Trimming at V came to 8 bases and at J to 3 bases, leaving 12 bases not matched to a gene. This CDR3 reads CASSAGNRGDYEQYF. The CDR3, as DNA: TGTGCCAGCTCAGCCGGAAACAGGGGGGACTACGAGCAGTACTTC.

The V gene is TRBV20-1, the J gene TRBJ2-1; 10 positions agree with TRBD2. The CDR3 runs 14 residues. The trim removed 5 bases at V and 4 bases at J, leaving 5 bases unmatched. CDR1 DFQATT and CDR2 SNEGSKA come from the germline V gene (reference sequence). DNA of the CDR3: TGCAGTGCTGCCGGGACTAGCGAATACAATGAGCAGTTCTTC. Translating it yields CSAAGTSEYNEQFF.

The chain joins TRBV10-1 to TRBJ2-3; D is ambiguous. The germline gives CDR1 WNHNN, CDR2 SYGVQD (reference sequence). Trimming removed 5 bases from V and 2 bases from J, with 11 bases in between. The length of the CDR3 is 14 residues. The CDR3 coding sequence is TGCGCCAGCAGTTTATCTGAACCCACAGATACGCAGTATTTT. Protein: CASSLSEPTDTQYF.

Sample share makes this clonotype large (0.1 to 1%). This rearrangement joins TRBV27 to TRBJ1-1; tentative D call: TRBD1 (5 bases). The CDR3 is 15 residues long. CDR1 is MNHEY, CDR2 SMNVEV, per germline (reference sequence). Trimming shortened V by 6 bases and J by 1 base, and 15 bases separated the two germline ends. The DNA of the CDR3 is TGTGCCAGCAGAGGCTCTCAGGGTTGGAACACTGAAGCTTTCTTT. It codes for CASRGSQGWNTEAFF.

This clonotype has only a few counts. V gene TRBV21-1 combines with J gene TRBJ1-5. TRBV21-1 is tagged as a pseudogene. The CDR3 contains 17 residues. The CDR3, as DNA: TGTGCCAGCAGCACTGTTGACAATGGGGTTGGCAATCAGCCCCAGCATTTT. Its translation: CASSTVDNGVGNQPQHF.

This clonotype was observed a few times. The chain couples TRBV27 to TRBJ1-2; the D gene is possibly TRBD1 (5 bases). The V gene lost 6 bases and the J gene lost 2 bases, with 13 bases spanning the gap. CDR3 size: 14 residues. Germline-derived CDR1 and CDR2 are MNHEY and SMNVEV (reference sequence). Here the CDR3 reads CASRQWAGNYGYTF. The CDR3 bases are TGTGCCAGCAGACAATGGGCAGGGAACTATGGCTACACCTTC.

The chain joins TRBV10-3 to TRBJ2-3; TRBD1 matches 11 bases. The CDR3 loop spans 16 amino acids. J lost 6 bases, V lost 4 bases, and 9 bases had no gene match. Germline CDR1 ENHRY, CDR2 SYGVKD. The chain's CDR3 is CAISVVGQGAWDTQYF. As DNA, the CDR3 is TGTGCCATCAGTGTTGTCGGACAGGGGGCATGGGATACGCAGTATTTT.

Written as DNA, the CDR3 is TGTGCCAGCAGTCCACACCCAGAGAACACCGGGGAGCTGTTTTTT. Protein: CASSPHPENTGELFF. The chain joins TRBV6-4 to TRBJ2-2, with no clear D. CDR1 and CDR2 (germline): MRHNA, SNTAGT. With 5 bases removed from V and 1 base from J, the gap between germline ends came to 11 bases. The CDR3 extends over 15 amino acids.

The genes are TRBV20-1 and TRBJ2-3; weak D call: TRBD2 (6 bases). V was trimmed by 6 bases and J by 5 bases, leaving 24 bases between them. The CDR3 consists of 16 residues. Germline CDR1 reads DFQATT; CDR2 reads SNEGSKA (reference sequence). For the CDR3, the DNA is TGCAGTGCCCTCCACCCTAGCGCGAGACCGGAAGATACGCAGTATTTT. This translates into CSALHPSARPEDTQYF.

This chain uses TRBV4-2 with TRBJ2-2; D gene ambiguous. This CDR3 spans 15 amino acids. Germline assignment: CDR1 LGHNA and CDR2 YNFKEQ. V was clipped by 3 bases and J by 1 base, with 9 bases between them. The CDR3 DNA is TGTGCCAGCAGCCAGCTGTGGGGGAACACCGGGGAGCTGTTTTTT. Its translation is CASSQLWGNTGELFF.

This clonotype was detected a few times. CDR3 sequence reads: CASSPRLAGDSRKLYEQYF. The CDR3 DNA is TGTGCCAGCAGCCCCCGACTAGCGGGAGACTCACGAAAACTTTACGAGCAGTACTTC. The chain couples TRBV11-2 to TRBJ2-7; 12 bases are shared with TRBD2. The CDR3 runs 19 residues. Per germline, CDR1 SGHAT and CDR2 FQNNGV. Unmatched junction bases numbered 18, after V lost 5 bases and J lost 4 bases.

The rearrangement uses TRBV11-2 and TRBJ2-7; D may be TRBD1 (5 bases). Germline V CDR1 and CDR2: SGHAT, FQNNGV. Trimming stripped 0 bases from V and 0 bases from J, with 12 bases between. There are 16 residues in the CDR3. CDR3 sequence (DNA): TGTGCCAGCAGCTTAGAGGGGCAAAGGGCCTCCTACGAGCAGTACTTC. Amino acids: CASSLEGQRASYEQYF.